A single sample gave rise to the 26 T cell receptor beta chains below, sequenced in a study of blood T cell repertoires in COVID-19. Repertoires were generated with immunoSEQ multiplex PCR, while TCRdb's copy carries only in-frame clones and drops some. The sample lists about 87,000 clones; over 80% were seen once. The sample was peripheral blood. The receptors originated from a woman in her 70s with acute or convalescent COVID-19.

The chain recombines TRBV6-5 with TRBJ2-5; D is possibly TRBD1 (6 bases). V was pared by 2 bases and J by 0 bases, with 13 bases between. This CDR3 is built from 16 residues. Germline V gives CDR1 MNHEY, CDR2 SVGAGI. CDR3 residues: CASSYLGARYQETQYF. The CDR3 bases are TGTGCCAGCAGTTACCTGGGGGCGCGGTACCAAGAGACCCAGTACTTC.

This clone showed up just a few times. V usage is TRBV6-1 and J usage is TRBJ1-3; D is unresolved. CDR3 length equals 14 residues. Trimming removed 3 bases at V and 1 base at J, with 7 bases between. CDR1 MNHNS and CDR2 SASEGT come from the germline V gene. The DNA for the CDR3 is TGTGCCAGCAGTGAGACTGCGTCTGGAAACACCATATATTTT. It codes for CASSETASGNTIYF.

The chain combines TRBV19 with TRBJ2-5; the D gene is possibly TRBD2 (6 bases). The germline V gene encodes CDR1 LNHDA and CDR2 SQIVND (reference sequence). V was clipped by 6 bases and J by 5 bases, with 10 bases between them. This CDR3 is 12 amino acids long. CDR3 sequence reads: CASSQTRETQYF. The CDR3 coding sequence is TGTGCCAGTAGCCAGACTAGGGAGACCCAGTACTTC.

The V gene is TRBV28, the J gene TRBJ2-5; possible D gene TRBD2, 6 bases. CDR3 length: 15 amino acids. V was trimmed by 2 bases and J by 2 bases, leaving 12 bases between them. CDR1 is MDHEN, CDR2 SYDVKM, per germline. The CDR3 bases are TGTGCCAGCAGTTTAGGAGGGGTCGGACAAGAGACCCAGTACTTC. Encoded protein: CASSLGGVGQETQYF.

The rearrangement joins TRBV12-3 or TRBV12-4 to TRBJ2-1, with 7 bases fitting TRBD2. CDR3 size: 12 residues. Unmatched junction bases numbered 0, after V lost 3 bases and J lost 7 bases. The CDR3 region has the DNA TGTGCCAGCAGTTTGCGGGGGAATGAGCAGTTCTTC. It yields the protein CASSLRGNEQFF.

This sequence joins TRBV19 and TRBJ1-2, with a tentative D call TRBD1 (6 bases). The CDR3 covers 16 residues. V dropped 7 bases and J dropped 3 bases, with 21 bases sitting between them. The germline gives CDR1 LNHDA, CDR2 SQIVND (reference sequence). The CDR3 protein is CASMGARQGLHYGYTF. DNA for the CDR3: TGTGCCAGTATGGGGGCCCGCCAGGGCCTGCACTATGGCTACACCTTC.

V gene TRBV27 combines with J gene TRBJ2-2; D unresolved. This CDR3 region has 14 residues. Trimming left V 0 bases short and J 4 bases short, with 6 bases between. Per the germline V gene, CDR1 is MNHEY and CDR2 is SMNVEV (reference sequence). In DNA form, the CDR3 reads TGTGCCAGCAGTTTATCGGCCGTCACCGGGGAGCTGTTTTTT. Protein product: CASSLSAVTGELFF.

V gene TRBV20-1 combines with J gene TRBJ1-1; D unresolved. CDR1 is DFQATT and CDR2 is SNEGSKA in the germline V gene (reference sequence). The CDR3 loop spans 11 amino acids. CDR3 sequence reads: CRVGGVTEAFF. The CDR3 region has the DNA TGCAGGGTCGGAGGAGTCACTGAAGCTTTCTTT.

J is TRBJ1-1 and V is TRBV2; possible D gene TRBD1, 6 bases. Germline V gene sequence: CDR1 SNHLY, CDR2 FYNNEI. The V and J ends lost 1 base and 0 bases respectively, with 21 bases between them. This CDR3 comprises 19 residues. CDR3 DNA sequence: TGTGCCAGCAGTGAAGAAGTGGGGGGGCTTGTTTCGGTGAACACTGAAGCTTTCTTT. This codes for CASSEEVGGLVSVNTEAFF.

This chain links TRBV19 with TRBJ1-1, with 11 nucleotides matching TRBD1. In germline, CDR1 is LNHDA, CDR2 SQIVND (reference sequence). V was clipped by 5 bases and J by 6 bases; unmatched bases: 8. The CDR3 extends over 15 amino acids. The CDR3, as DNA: TGTGCCAGTAGTGCCGGACAGGGGGCGCGAGCTGAAGCTTTCTTT. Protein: CASSAGQGARAEAFF. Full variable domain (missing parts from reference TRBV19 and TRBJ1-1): DGGITQSPKYLFRKEGQNVTLSCEQNLNHDAMYWYRQDPGQGLRLIYYSQIVNDFQKGDIAEGYSVSREKKESFPLTVTSAQKNPTAFYLCASSAGQGARAEAFFGQGTRLTVV.

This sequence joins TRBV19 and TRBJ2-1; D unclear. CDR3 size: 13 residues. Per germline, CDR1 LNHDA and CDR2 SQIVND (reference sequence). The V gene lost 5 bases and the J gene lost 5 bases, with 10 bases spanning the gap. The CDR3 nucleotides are TGTGCCAGTAGTGCTTACCGGGACAATGAGCAGTTCTTC. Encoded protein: CASSAYRDNEQFF.

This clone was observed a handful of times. CDR3 region: CASSPDRSYGYTF. The CDR3 bases are TGTGCCAGCAGCCCCGACAGAAGCTATGGCTACACCTTC. The rearrangement uses TRBV5-4 and TRBJ1-2; TRBD1 is a possible D gene (5 bases). This CDR3 comprises 13 residues. Germline V gives CDR1 SGHNT, CDR2 YYREEE (reference sequence). Trimming left V 4 bases short and J 4 bases short, with 11 bases between.

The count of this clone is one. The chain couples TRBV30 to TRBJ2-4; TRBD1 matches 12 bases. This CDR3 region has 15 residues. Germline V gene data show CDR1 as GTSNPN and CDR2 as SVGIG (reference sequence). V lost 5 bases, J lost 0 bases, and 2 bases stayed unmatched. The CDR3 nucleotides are TGTGCCTGGGGGGACAGGGGGCTAGCCAAAAACATTCAGTACTTC. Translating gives CAWGDRGLAKNIQYF.

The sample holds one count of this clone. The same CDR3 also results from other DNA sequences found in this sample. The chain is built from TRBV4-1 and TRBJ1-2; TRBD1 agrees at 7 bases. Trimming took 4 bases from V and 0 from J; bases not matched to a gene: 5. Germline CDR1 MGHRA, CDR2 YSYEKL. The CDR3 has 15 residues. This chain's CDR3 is CASSPGTAANYGYTF. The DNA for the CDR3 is TGCGCCAGCAGCCCGGGGACAGCAGCTAACTATGGCTACACCTTC.

CDR3 nucleotide sequence: TGCGCCAGCAGCTTGGCCGGAGGGGTTCTCCACGAGCAGTACTTC. Translating it yields CASSLAGGVLHEQYF. The genes are TRBV5-1 and TRBJ2-7; possible D gene TRBD2, 6 bases. CDR1 SGHRS and CDR2 YFSETQ come from the germline V gene. V was cut by 0 bases and J by 5 bases, with 15 bases left in between. The CDR3 is made up of 15 amino acids. Based on the CDR3 plus reference TRBV5-1 and TRBJ2-7, the full variable domain is KAGVTQTPRYLIKTRGQQVTLSCSPISGHRSVSWYQQTPGQGLQFLFEYFSETQRNKGNFPGRFSGRQFSNSRSEMNVSTLELGDSALYLCASSLAGGVLHEQYFGPGTRLTVT.

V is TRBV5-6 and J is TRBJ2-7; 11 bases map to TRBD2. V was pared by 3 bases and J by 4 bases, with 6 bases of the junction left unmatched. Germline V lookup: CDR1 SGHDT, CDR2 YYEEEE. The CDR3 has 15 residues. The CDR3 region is CASSSLAGDPYEQYF. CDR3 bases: TGTGCCAGCAGCTCACTAGCGGGGGACCCGTACGAGCAGTACTTC. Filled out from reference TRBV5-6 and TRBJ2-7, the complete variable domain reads DAGVTQSPTHLIKTRGQQVTLRCSPKSGHDTVSWYQQALGQGPQFIFQYYEEEERQRGNFPDRFSGHQFPNYSSELNVNALLLGDSALYLCASSSLAGDPYEQYFGPGTRLTVT.

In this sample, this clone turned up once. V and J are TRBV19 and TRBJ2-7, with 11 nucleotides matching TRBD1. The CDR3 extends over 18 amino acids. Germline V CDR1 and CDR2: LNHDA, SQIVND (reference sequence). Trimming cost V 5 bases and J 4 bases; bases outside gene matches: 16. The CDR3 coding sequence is TGTGCCAGTAGTGTCCGGGACAGGGGGGTTGGTTCGGATTACGAGCAGTACTTC. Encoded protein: CASSVRDRGVGSDYEQYF.

The CDR3, as DNA: TGTGCCAGCACCCTCTATGAAAAACTGTTTTTT. Protein product: CASTLYEKLFF. The chain employs TRBV2 and TRBJ1-4; D unresolved. The CDR3 has 11 residues. From germline, CDR1 is SNHLY and CDR2 FYNNEI. V lost 7 bases and J 6 bases, leaving 6 bases between the germline ends.

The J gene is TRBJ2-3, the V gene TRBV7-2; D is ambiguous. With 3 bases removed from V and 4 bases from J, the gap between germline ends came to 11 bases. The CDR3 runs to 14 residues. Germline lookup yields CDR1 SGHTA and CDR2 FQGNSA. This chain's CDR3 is CASSFWSTADTQYF. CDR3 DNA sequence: TGTGCCAGCAGCTTCTGGTCCACGGCAGATACGCAGTATTTT. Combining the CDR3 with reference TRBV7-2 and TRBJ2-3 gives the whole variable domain GAGVSQSPSNKVTEKGKDVELRCDPISGHTALYWYRQSLGQGLEFLIYFQGNSAPDKSGLPSDRFSAERTGGSVSTLTIQRTQQEDSAVYLCASSFWSTADTQYFGPGTRLTVL.

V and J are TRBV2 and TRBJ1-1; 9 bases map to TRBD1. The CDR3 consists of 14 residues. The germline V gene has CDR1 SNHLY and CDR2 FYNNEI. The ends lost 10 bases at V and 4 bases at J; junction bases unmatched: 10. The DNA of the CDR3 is TGTGCCACCTTTAGGGACAGGGATTTCACTGAAGCTTTCTTT. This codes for CATFRDRDFTEAFF.

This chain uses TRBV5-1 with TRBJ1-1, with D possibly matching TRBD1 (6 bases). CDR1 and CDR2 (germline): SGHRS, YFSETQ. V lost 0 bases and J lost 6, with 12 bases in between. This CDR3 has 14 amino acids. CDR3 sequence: CASSLEQGSPEAFF. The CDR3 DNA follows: TGCGCCAGCAGCTTGGAACAGGGTAGCCCTGAAGCTTTCTTT.

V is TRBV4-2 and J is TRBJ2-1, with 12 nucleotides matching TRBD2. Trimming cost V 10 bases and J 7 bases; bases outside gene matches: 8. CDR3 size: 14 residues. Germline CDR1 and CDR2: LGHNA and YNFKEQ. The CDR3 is CATGLAGTLNEQFF. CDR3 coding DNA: TGTGCCACAGGACTAGCGGGGACACTGAATGAGCAGTTCTTC.

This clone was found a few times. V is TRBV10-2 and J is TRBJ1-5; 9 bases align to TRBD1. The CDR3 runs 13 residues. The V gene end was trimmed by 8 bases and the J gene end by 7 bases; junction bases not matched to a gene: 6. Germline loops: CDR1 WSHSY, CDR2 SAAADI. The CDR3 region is CASGQGSAQPQHF. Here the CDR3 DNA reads TGCGCCAGCGGACAGGGGTCGGCACAGCCCCAGCATTTT.

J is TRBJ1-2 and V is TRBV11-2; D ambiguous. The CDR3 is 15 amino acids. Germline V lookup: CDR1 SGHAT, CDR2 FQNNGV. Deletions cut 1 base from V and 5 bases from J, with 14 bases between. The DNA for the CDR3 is TGTGCCAGCAGCTTAGGCCATCTTTTGCAGTATGGCTACACCTTC. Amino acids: CASSLGHLLQYGYTF.

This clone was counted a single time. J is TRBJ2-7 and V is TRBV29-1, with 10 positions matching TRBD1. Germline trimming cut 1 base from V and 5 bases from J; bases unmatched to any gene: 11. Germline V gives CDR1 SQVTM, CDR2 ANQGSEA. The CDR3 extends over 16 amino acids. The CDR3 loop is CSVEGAEGTGVDEQYF. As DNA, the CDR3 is TGCAGCGTTGAAGGGGCTGAGGGGACAGGGGTCGACGAGCAGTACTTC.

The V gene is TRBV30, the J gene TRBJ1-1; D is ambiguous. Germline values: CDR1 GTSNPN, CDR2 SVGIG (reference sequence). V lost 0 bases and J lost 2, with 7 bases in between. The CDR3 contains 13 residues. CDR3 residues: CAWSVQINTEAFF. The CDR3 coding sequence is TGTGCCTGGAGTGTACAGATAAACACTGAAGCTTTCTTT.